The rows below give T cell receptor beta chains drawn from one sample of a study of CD8 T cells in Susac syndrome. In TCRdb, the immunoSEQ multiplex PCR reads were re-called with MiXCR into one record per CDR3 protein. The repertoire holds tens of thousands of distinct CDR3 sequences, with approximately 93% as singletons. Sequencing was performed on CD8+ T cells from PBMCs. These receptor sequences come from a human donor with multiple sclerosis. The CDR3 runs from the conserved cysteine through the conserved F or W. D genes are given only for firm matches. Size is stated for part of the rows, as once, few or many counts, or as a class when the clone is expanded.

clone_size d_call j_call v_call cdr3_nt cdr3_aa
- - TRBJ1-1 TRBV27 TGTGCCAGCAGCCACCCCGCCCTAAACACTGAAGCTTTCTTT CASSHPALNTEAFF
- - TRBJ2-3 TRBV19 TGTGCCAGTAGTATAGAGTGGGGCACAGATACGCAGTATTTT CASSIEWGTDTQYF
- - TRBJ1-1 TRBV6-1 TGTGCCAGCAGTGAATTAGGGTCCCCCACTGAAGCTTTCTTT CASSELGSPTEAFF
- TRBD1 TRBJ1-4 TRBV4-1 TGCGCCACCGGGACAGCCGCAACTAATGAAAAACTGTTTTTT CATGTAATNEKLFF
- - TRBJ2-7 TRBV7-9 TGTGCCAGCAGCTTGGACGGCGACTACGAGCAGTACTTC CASSLDGDYEQYF
- - TRBJ1-6 TRBV20-1 TGCAGTGCTCACGACCCTACCGGGGATTCACCCCTCCACTTT CSAHDPTGDSPLHF
- TRBD2 TRBJ2-1 TRBV29-1 TGCAGCGTTCATACGCCGGGACTAGCGGGAGACAATGAGCAGTTCTTC CSVHTPGLAGDNEQFF
once TRBD1 TRBJ1-1 TRBV7-6 TGTGCCAGCAGCCCGCAGACAGGGCTGAACACTGAAGCTTTCTTT CASSPQTGLNTEAFF
- TRBD1 TRBJ1-4 TRBV2 TGTGCCAGCAGACCGGGACAGGGCAATGAAAAACTGTTTTTT CASRPGQGNEKLFF
- TRBD1 TRBJ1-6 TRBV4-3 TGCGCCAGCAGCCAAGACCCGCCAGGGGGTAATTCACCCCTCCACTTT CASSQDPPGGNSPLHF
- - TRBJ1-1 TRBV2 TGTGCCAGCCGACCGATTGGGTATCAAGCTTTCTTT CASRPIGYQAFF
once - TRBJ2-2 TRBV29-1 TGCAGCGTTGCCAGTCCGAACACCGGGGAGCTGTTTTTT CSVASPNTGELFF
few - TRBJ2-7 TRBV27 TGTGCCAGCAGTCCCGGGGGCCACGAGCAGTACTTC CASSPGGHEQYF
- - TRBJ2-2 TRBV6-6 TGTGCCAGCAGTCGCACCCTGCAGTGGGAGCTGTTTTTT CASSRTLQWELFF
- - TRBJ1-1 TRBV27 TGTGCCATCGGCGACGGGGCTGAAGCTTTCTTT CAIGDGAEAFF
- - TRBJ2-6 TRBV4-1 TGCGCCAGCAGCCAAGAGGCTCGGCCACCTGGGGCCAACGTCCTGACTTTC CASSQEARPPGANVLTF
- - TRBJ2-5 TRBV27 TGTGCCAGCAGTTTAGAACAGGGTGAAGAGACCCAGTACTTC CASSLEQGEETQYF
- - TRBJ1-5 TRBV4-3 TGCGCCAGCAGCCAAGATAGAGGGACCAGCAATCAGCCCCAGCATTTT CASSQDRGTSNQPQHF